A single sample gave rise to the 25 T cell receptor beta chains below, sequenced in a study of technical replicates of blood from a handful of donors. Measured with immunoSEQ multiplex PCR; TCRdb has only the in-frame clones, and not every one. The sample gives tens of thousands of clones, 85% to 95% of which show up once; about 0.4% is in the top ten. Sequencing used T cells isolated from PBMCs. The receptors shown here come from a human donor in good health.

The V gene is TRBV14, the J gene TRBJ2-2; no clear D. The CDR3 is 13 residues long. Germline V gene sequence: CDR1 SGHDN, CDR2 FVKESK. Between the trimmed V and J ends, which lost 7 bases and 7 bases, there was a span of 13 bases. The CDR3 region has the DNA TGTGCCAGCACCTACAGAGAGCACGGGGAGCTGTTTTTT. Protein sequence: CASTYREHGELFF.

The V call is TRBV4-2, the J call TRBJ2-7; possible D gene TRBD1, 5 bases. Germline lookup yields CDR1 LGHNA and CDR2 YNFKEQ. The length of the CDR3 is 15 residues. Trimming removed 1 base from V and 3 bases from J, with 13 bases in between. The CDR3, as DNA: TGTGCCAGCAGCCAAGGTACAGGAACCTTCTACGAGCAGTACTTC. Translated, it gives CASSQGTGTFYEQYF.

CDR3 region: CASSLYEGNEQFF. The CDR3 DNA follows: TGTGCCAGCAGTTTGTACGAGGGCAATGAGCAGTTCTTC. This rearrangement joins TRBV27 to TRBJ2-1; possibly TRBD2 for D (5 bases). This CDR3 is built from 13 residues. V lost 3 bases to trimming and J lost 6 bases, with 9 bases between them. The germline gives CDR1 MNHEY, CDR2 SMNVEV (reference sequence).

The rearrangement uses TRBV19 and TRBJ1-1; D might be TRBD1 (6 bases). Deletions cut 5 bases from V and 4 bases from J, with 11 bases between. The CDR3 is made up of 13 amino acids. Germline loops: CDR1 LNHDA, CDR2 SQIVND (reference sequence). CDR3 coding DNA: TGTGCCAGTAGTTCTTCAGGGGCCACTGAAGCTTTCTTT. Its protein product is CASSSSGATEAFF.

The chain uses TRBV9 and TRBJ2-2; 9 nucleotides match TRBD1. The CDR3 spans 15 residues. The V gene end was trimmed by 4 bases and the J gene end by 7 bases; junction bases not matched to a gene: 8. The germline gives CDR1 SGDLS, CDR2 YYNGEE. The CDR3 loop reads CASSSPGQGNGELFF. The CDR3 nucleotides read TGTGCCAGCAGCTCACCGGGACAGGGCAACGGGGAGCTGTTTTTT.

The chain carries TRBV12-1 and TRBJ2-3; the table's D call, TRBD2, was not checked against the DNA. TRBV12-1 is noted as a pseudogene. The CDR3 spans 16 residues. The CDR3 nucleotides read TGTGCCAGCAGCTCTCTTGAAGAGGGCCGCACAGATACGCAGTATTTT. Protein product: CASSSLEEGRTDTQYF.

The V and J genes are TRBV4-3 and TRBJ1-3, with D maybe TRBD1 (5 bases). Germline V gives CDR1 LGHNA, CDR2 YSLEER. The CDR3 loop spans 18 amino acids. The V end lost 1 base, the J end lost 0 bases, and 16 bases lay between the germline ends. This CDR3 reads CASSQGPQGHDSGNTIYF. CDR3 in DNA: TGCGCCAGCAGCCAAGGGCCCCAGGGCCATGACTCTGGAAACACCATATATTTT.

The chain uses TRBV30 and TRBJ1-2; maybe TRBD1 (5 bases). Germline V CDR1 and CDR2: GTSNPN, SVGIG (reference sequence). Trimming removed 2 bases at V and 3 bases at J, with 10 bases between. The CDR3 sequence is 13 residues long. The CDR3 DNA reads TGTGCCTGGAGTCCAGGGCTGGACTATGGCTACACCTTC. This sequence encodes CAWSPGLDYGYTF.

V is TRBV6-6 and J is TRBJ2-7, with TRBD1 matching 9 bases. This CDR3 has 15 amino acids. With V trimmed by 2 bases and J by 3 bases, 5 bases remained unmatched. Germline V gives CDR1 MNHNY, CDR2 SVGAGI (reference sequence). CDR3 in DNA: TGTGCCAGCAGTTACCCGGGACAGGGCTTCTACGAGCAGTACTTC. Encoded protein: CASSYPGQGFYEQYF.

J is TRBJ2-3 and V is TRBV5-4; possibly TRBD2 for D (6 bases). V gave up 7 bases and J gave up 1 base, with 19 bases separating them. Germline V lookup: CDR1 SGHNT, CDR2 YYREEE (reference sequence). CDR3 length: 16 amino acids. DNA for the CDR3: TGTGCCAGCTCCTTCGCGGGGACGATGGGCACAGATACGCAGTATTTT. Translating it yields CASSFAGTMGTDTQYF.

The chain employs TRBV19 and TRBJ2-3, with a weak D call TRBD2 (5 bases). Germline V CDR1 and CDR2: LNHDA, SQIVND (reference sequence). This CDR3 contains 14 residues. V lost 5 bases and J lost 1, with 10 bases in between. DNA of the CDR3: TGTGCCAGTAGTGCGGGTCGTGGCACAGATACGCAGTATTTT. It is translated as CASSAGRGTDTQYF.

J is TRBJ1-2 and V is TRBV28, with 8 bases aligning to TRBD1. Germline CDR1 MDHEN, CDR2 SYDVKM. Trimming at V came to 9 bases and at J to 12 bases, leaving 9 bases not matched to a gene. This CDR3 has 11 amino acids. In DNA, the CDR3 is TGTGCCAGTAGGACAGGGAGGATCAACACCTTC. It encodes CASRTGRINTF.

The rearrangement links TRBV7-2 to TRBJ2-2, with TRBD2 matching 13 bases. This CDR3 comprises 17 residues. Germline values: CDR1 SGHTA, CDR2 FQGNSA. V lost 1 base and J lost 7; bases outside the gene matches: 6. Here the CDR3 DNA reads TGTGCCAGCAGCTTAGAGGGACTAGCGGGACCGGGCGGGGAGCTGTTTTTT. Amino acid sequence: CASSLEGLAGPGGELFF.

This clone showed up just once. The chain uses TRBV6-5 and TRBJ2-7; 8 bases match TRBD1. CDR3 length equals 15 residues. From germline, CDR1 is MNHEY and CDR2 SVGAGI. J was trimmed by 6 bases and V by 3 bases; bases with no gene match: 10. The CDR3 bases are TGTGCCAGCAGTTATAGACAGGGGATCCTCCCCGAGCAGTACTTC. Protein: CASSYRQGILPEQYF.

Of note for this clone: Its ends do not fully match the called genes, so a read error is possible. The genes are TRBV29-1 and TRBJ2-7, with D possibly matching TRBD2 (6 bases). CDR1 and CDR2 (germline): SQVTM, ANQGSEA. The CDR3 spans 13 residues. CDR3 sequence (DNA): TGCAGCGTGGAAGACGGGAGATCCTACGAGCAGTACTTC. Translating it yields CSVEDGRSYEQYF.

The rearrangement links TRBV9 to TRBJ2-1; TRBD1 agrees at 7 bases. The trim removed 3 bases at V and 2 bases at J, leaving 11 bases unmatched. Germline V lookup: CDR1 SGDLS, CDR2 YYNGEE. The CDR3 runs 17 residues. CDR3 coding DNA: TGTGCCAGCAGCGGAGAGCAGAGGGGGCCACCCTACAATGAGCAGTTCTTC. Residues: CASSGEQRGPPYNEQFF.

The rearrangement links TRBV6-6 to TRBJ1-2; 8 positions agree with TRBD1. Germline CDR1 and CDR2: MNHNY and SVGAGI (reference sequence). With V trimmed by 2 bases and J by 4 bases, 6 bases remained unmatched. The CDR3 runs 15 residues. The CDR3 DNA sequence: TGTGCCAGCAGTTACCAGGGGGCCGGGGGCTATGGCTACACCTTC. As protein: CASSYQGAGGYGYTF.

J is TRBJ2-5 and V is TRBV10-3; TRBD2 is a possible D gene (6 bases). Germline V gene data show CDR1 as ENHRY and CDR2 as SYGVKD. Trimming shortened V by 0 bases and J by 4 bases, and 12 bases separated the two germline ends. The CDR3 runs to 15 residues. CDR3 coding DNA: TGTGCCATCAGTGAGTCGGAACTAGCTGGAGAGACCCAGTACTTC. It codes for CAISESELAGETQYF.

The V gene is TRBV6-5, the J gene TRBJ1-1; TRBD1 matches at 10 bases. CDR3 length: 15 amino acids. The V gene end was trimmed by 6 bases and the J gene end by 0 bases; junction bases not matched to a gene: 4. The germline V gene has CDR1 MNHEY and CDR2 SVGAGI. The CDR3 is CASREGTGVNTEAFF. The CDR3 nucleotides read TGTGCCAGCAGGGAGGGGACAGGGGTGAACACTGAAGCTTTCTTT.

The CDR3 spells CASSGYQRGGSYEQYF. The DNA for the CDR3 is TGTGCCAGCAGCGGATACCAGCGGGGTGGATCCTACGAGCAGTACTTC. This rearrangement joins TRBV9 to TRBJ2-7; 7 bases match TRBD2. J lost 1 base, V lost 3 bases, and 10 bases had no gene match. The CDR3 runs 16 residues. In germline, CDR1 is SGDLS, CDR2 YYNGEE.

J is TRBJ1-1 and V is TRBV2; TRBD1 is a possible D gene (5 bases). With 6 bases removed from V and 1 base from J, the gap between germline ends came to 15 bases. CDR1 is SNHLY, CDR2 FYNNEI, per germline. The CDR3 totals 15 residues. CDR3 bases: TGTGCCAGCAGCCTACATGGGGGGAGGAACACTGAAGCTTTCTTT. It yields the protein CASSLHGGRNTEAFF.

On this clone: Since no conserved phenylalanine or tryptophan closes the CDR3, a read error is the likely cause. The DNA is omitted, as the CDR3 cannot be located on it reliably, and the CDR3 follows TCRdb's listing. The chain carries TRBV5-6 and TRBJ1-2; the listed D gene, TRBD1, was not tested against the DNA. The CDR3 sequence runs 16 residues, both termini included. Germline V lookup: CDR1 SGHDT, CDR2 YYEEEE. The CDR3 spells CASSLRQDMATPSDWD.

This sequence joins TRBV27 and TRBJ2-7; 10 bases align to TRBD2. From germline, CDR1 is MNHEY and CDR2 SMNVEV (reference sequence). V lost 4 bases and J lost 3; bases outside the gene matches: 6. The CDR3 runs to 15 residues. The CDR3 here is CASSSWTSGNYEQYF. The CDR3 DNA is TGTGCCAGCAGTTCCTGGACTAGCGGAAACTACGAGCAGTACTTC.

V usage is TRBV21-1 and J usage is TRBJ1-3; the listed D gene, TRBD1, was not tested against the DNA. TRBV21-1 is designated a pseudogene. CDR3 size: 16 residues. DNA of the CDR3: TGTGCCAGCAGCAAAGGACAGTGGAACTCTGGAAACACCATATATTTT. Its protein is CASSKGQWNSGNTIYF.

In its sample, this clone was seen once. The chain uses TRBV19 and TRBJ2-1, with TRBD2 matching over 14 bases. Germline V lookup: CDR1 LNHDA, CDR2 SQIVND (reference sequence). The CDR3 has 16 amino acids. The V gene end was trimmed by 4 bases and the J gene end by 8 bases; junction bases not matched to a gene: 7. CDR3 protein: CASSTEGTSGSYEQFF. The CDR3 DNA is TGTGCCAGTAGTACGGAAGGGACTAGCGGGAGCTATGAGCAGTTCTTC.